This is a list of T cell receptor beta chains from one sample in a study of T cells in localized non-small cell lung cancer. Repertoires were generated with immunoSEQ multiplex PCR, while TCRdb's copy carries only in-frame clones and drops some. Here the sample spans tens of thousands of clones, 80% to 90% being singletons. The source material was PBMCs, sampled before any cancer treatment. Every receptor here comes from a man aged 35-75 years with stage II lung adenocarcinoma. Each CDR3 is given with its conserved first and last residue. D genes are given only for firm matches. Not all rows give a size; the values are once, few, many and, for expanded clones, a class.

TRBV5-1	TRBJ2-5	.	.	TGCGCCAGCAGCTCCCTTCAGGGCGGCGAGACCCAGTACTTC	CASSSLQGGETQYF
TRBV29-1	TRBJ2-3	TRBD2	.	TGCAGCGCTGGGACTAGCGGGATTCCCACAGATACGCAGTATTTT	CSAGTSGIPTDTQYF
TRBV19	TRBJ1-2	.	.	TGTGCCAGTAGTATAAGGAACTATGGCTACACCTTC	CASSIRNYGYTF
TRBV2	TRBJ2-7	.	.	TGTGCCGGGCGGAGACTTAGCTCCTACGAGCAGTACTTC	CAGRRLSSYEQYF
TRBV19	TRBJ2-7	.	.	TGTGCCAGTAGTATGATATACCGGGACTACGAGCAGTACTTC	CASSMIYRDYEQYF
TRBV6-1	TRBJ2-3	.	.	TGTGCCAGCAGTCCCGTCATAGATACGCAGTATTTT	CASSPVIDTQYF
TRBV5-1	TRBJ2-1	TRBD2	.	TGCGCCAGCAGCTATCAGACTAGCGGGAGCAAAGAGCAGTTCTTC	CASSYQTSGSKEQFF
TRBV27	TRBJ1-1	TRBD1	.	TGTGCCAGCAGGGAACAGGGGAGGCTTATGGCTTTCTTT	CASREQGRLMAFF
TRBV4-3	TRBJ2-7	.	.	TGCGCCAGCAGCCAAGAACTGACAGAAATCTACGAGCAGTACTTC	CASSQELTEIYEQYF
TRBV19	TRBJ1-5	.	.	TGTGCCAGTAGTATAGATCTGGATCAGCCCCAGCATTTT	CASSIDLDQPQHF
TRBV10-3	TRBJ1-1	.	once	TGTGCCATCAGTGAGTCATGGGAGGGGGGCACTGAAGCTTTCTTT	CAISESWEGGTEAFF
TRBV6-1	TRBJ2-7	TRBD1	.	TGTGCCAGCAGTCAACGGGGACAGTTTTCCTACGAGCAGTACTTC	CASSQRGQFSYEQYF
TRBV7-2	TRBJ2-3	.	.	TGTGCCAGCTCAAAGGTCCCCCCAGATACGCAGTATTTT	CASSKVPPDTQYF
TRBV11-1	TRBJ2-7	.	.	TGTGCCAGCAGCGAAGAAGCCGGGTCCTCCTACGAGCAGTACTTC	CASSEEAGSSYEQYF
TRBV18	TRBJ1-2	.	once	TGTGCCAGCTCACCGGACAGAAACTATGGCTACACCTTC	CASSPDRNYGYTF
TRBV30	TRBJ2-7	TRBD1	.	TGTGCCTGGACCCTACGAGGGGGGACAGGGGGCGTACAGCAGTACTTC	CAWTLRGGTGGVQQYF
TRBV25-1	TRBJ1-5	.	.	TGTGCCAGCAGTTCTCAAACCAGCAATCAGCCCCAGCATTTT	CASSSQTSNQPQHF
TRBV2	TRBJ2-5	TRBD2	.	TGTGCCAGCAGTAACGCGGGAGTGGAGACCCAGTACTTC	CASSNAGVETQYF
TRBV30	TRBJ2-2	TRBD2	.	TGTGCCTGGATTGAAGCGGGAGAAACCGGGGAGCTGTTTTTT	CAWIEAGETGELFF
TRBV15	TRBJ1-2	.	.	TGTGCCACCAGCAGAGATACCGTTTCGGCTCTAAGCTATGGCTACACCTTC	CATSRDTVSALSYGYTF
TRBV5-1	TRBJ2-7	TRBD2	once	TGCGCCAGCAGCTTGAGGTGGGAGGGCTCTGGGGAGCAGTACTTC	CASSLRWEGSGEQYF
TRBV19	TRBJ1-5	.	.	TGTGCCAGTAGTATCGCTATTGGTAGCAATCAGCCCCAGCATTTT	CASSIAIGSNQPQHF
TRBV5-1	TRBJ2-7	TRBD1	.	TGCGCCAGCAGCCCGGATGGGACAGGGCTGGGAGAGCAGTACTTC	CASSPDGTGLGEQYF
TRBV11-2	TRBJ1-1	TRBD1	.	TGTGCCAGCAGCTTACCTTCCGGGACAGCGAACACTGAAGCTTTCTTT	CASSLPSGTANTEAFF
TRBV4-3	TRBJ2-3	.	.	TGCGCCAGCAGCCGCCGGGGGGCTGGCACAGATACGCAGTATTTT	CASSRRGAGTDTQYF
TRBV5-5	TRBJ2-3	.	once	TGTGCCAGCAGCTTGGAACTGAGCACAGATACGCAGTATTTT	CASSLELSTDTQYF
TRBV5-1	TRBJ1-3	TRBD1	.	TGCGCCAGCAGCGGCGGGACAGCGGGCTCTGGAAACACCATATATTTT	CASSGGTAGSGNTIYF
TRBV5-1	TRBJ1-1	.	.	TGCGCCAGCAGCTCAGGGGCCTACGATGGGAACACTGAAGCTTTCTTT	CASSSGAYDGNTEAFF
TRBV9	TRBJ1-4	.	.	TGTGCCAGCAGCGTAGGAGAAGATGAAAAACTGTTTTTT	CASSVGEDEKLFF